This passage covers 8 T cell receptor beta chains from one sample sequenced in a study of CD8+ T cells in alopecia areata. Investigators isolated RNA and reverse transcribed it into cDNA to act as the sequencing template. Generated by immunoSEQ multiplex PCR, the TCRdb table keeps only in-frame clones and is missing some. Of about 190,000 clones in the sample, 50% to 60% were seen once. Treatment meaning: oral pan-JAK inhibitor, 5-10 mg twice daily. Source: CD4+ T cells sorted from blood, taken at week 4, from a patient treated with tofacitinib. The receptors shown here come from a human donor with alopecia areata.

This clone was observed a handful of times. The J gene is TRBJ2-7, the V gene TRBV18, with a weak D call TRBD1 (5 bases). The germline V gene has CDR1 KGHSH and CDR2 LQKENI. The CDR3 contains 14 residues. V gave up 2 bases and J gave up 3 bases, with 11 bases separating them. In DNA, the CDR3 is TGTGCCAGCTCACCATCAGGGCTCAACTACGAGCAGTACTTC. The encoded protein is CASSPSGLNYEQYF.

This chain joins TRBV19 and TRBJ2-7; D remains ambiguous. This CDR3 has 15 residues. The germline V gene encodes CDR1 LNHDA and CDR2 SQIVND (reference sequence). The ends were cut back, 6 bases at V and 6 bases at J, with 21 bases in the middle. The CDR3 region is CASSPLPLSKIEQYF. The CDR3 coding sequence is TGTGCCAGTAGCCCTTTGCCACTCTCAAAGATCGAGCAGTACTTC.

The genes are TRBV5-1 and TRBJ2-1; 13 bases fit TRBD2. CDR3 length equals 19 residues. Germline CDR1 SGHRS, CDR2 YFSETQ. Losses at the gene ends were 6 bases for V and 0 bases for J; bases not matched to a gene: 12. The CDR3 is CASTPMGLAGSSSYNEQFF. The CDR3 DNA sequence: TGCGCCAGCACACCTATGGGACTAGCGGGGTCAAGCTCCTACAATGAGCAGTTCTTC.

This clone was observed a few times. The sample holds other DNA sequences that translate to the same CDR3. The gene calls are TRBV29-1 and TRBJ1-2; 12 bases agree with TRBD1. Germline V CDR1 and CDR2: SQVTM, ANQGSEA. This CDR3 region has 12 residues. Germline trimming cut 7 bases from V and 5 bases from J; bases unmatched to any gene: 2. Here the CDR3 DNA reads TGCAGCGCGGGACAGGGGGCATATGGCTACACCTTC. It encodes CSAGQGAYGYTF.

V gene TRBV7-3 combines with J gene TRBJ1-1, with a tentative D call TRBD1 (6 bases). V was pared by 5 bases and J by 1 base, with 11 bases between. Looked up from germline, CDR1 is SGHTA and CDR2 is FQGTGA. This CDR3 is built from 14 residues. The CDR3 sequence is CASSPTGKNTEAFF. In DNA form, the CDR3 reads TGTGCCAGCAGCCCGACAGGAAAGAACACTGAAGCTTTCTTT. The whole variable domain, filled in from reference TRBV7-3 and TRBJ1-1, reads GAGVSQTPSNKVTEKGKYVELRCDPISGHTALYWYRQSLGQGPEFLIYFQGTGAADDSGLPNDRFFAVRPEGSVSTLKIQRTERGDSAVYLCASSPTGKNTEAFFGQGTRLTVV.

This clone has just a few counts. The chain links TRBV5-1 to TRBJ2-3; perhaps TRBD1 as D (5 bases). The V end lost 7 bases, the J end lost 5 bases, and 8 bases lay between the germline ends. This CDR3 comprises 11 residues. The germline V gene has CDR1 SGHRS and CDR2 YFSETQ. CDR3 DNA sequence: TGCGCCAGCGGCCAGGGAGATACGCAGTATTTT. Residues: CASGQGDTQYF. Combining the CDR3 with reference TRBV5-1 and TRBJ2-3 gives the whole variable domain KAGVTQTPRYLIKTRGQQVTLSCSPISGHRSVSWYQQTPGQGLQFLFEYFSETQRNKGNFPGRFSGRQFSNSRSEMNVSTLELGDSALYLCASGQGDTQYFGPGTRLTVL.

This rearrangement joins TRBV30 to TRBJ1-5; D is possibly TRBD1 (5 bases). V was pared by 0 bases and J by 2 bases, with 11 bases between. Germline CDR1 GTSNPN, CDR2 SVGIG (reference sequence). This CDR3 has 15 amino acids. The CDR3 protein is CAWSVLGRGNQPQHF. CDR3 nucleotides: TGTGCCTGGAGTGTACTCGGCAGGGGCAATCAGCCCCAGCATTTT.

This chain joins TRBV5-1 and TRBJ1-1; D gene ambiguous. This CDR3 has 14 amino acids. CDR1 SGHRS and CDR2 YFSETQ come from the germline V gene. Trimming took 5 bases from V and 3 from J, leaving 14 bases between them. The CDR3 DNA reads as TGCGCCAGCAGTCTCCGAAACGGGGACACTGAAGCTTTCTTT. This translates into CASSLRNGDTEAFF.